One sample yielded the 15 T cell receptor beta chains listed below, sequenced in a study of healthy donors' naive CD4 and CD8 T cells. TCR libraries were built from approximately 490 ng of total RNA by linear amplification. TCRdb recomputed calls from the reads with MiXCR, one row per CDR3 protein. The sample consists of approximately 180,000 distinct CDR3 sequences, over 60% of them appearing once. The sequenced material came from naive CD4+ and CD8+ T cells sorted from blood, pooled from several donors. The receptor source for this set is a pool of human donors in good health; the sample pools cells from several healthy donors.

V and J are TRBV29-1 and TRBJ1-3, with D maybe TRBD1 (5 bases). From germline, CDR1 is SQVTM and CDR2 ANQGSEA. V lost 6 bases and J lost 4, with 13 bases in between. There are 13 residues in the CDR3. The CDR3 protein is CSVIQGSGNTIYF. The CDR3 bases are TGCAGCGTAATTCAGGGATCCGGAAACACCATATATTTT.

This clonotype was recorded once. CDR3 region: CASSLSLLSGTGSYNEQFF. CDR3 sequence (DNA): TGCGCCAGCAGCTTGAGTCTATTGTCCGGGACAGGCTCCTACAATGAGCAGTTCTTC. The chain is built from TRBV5-1 and TRBJ2-1; 8 bases match TRBD1. The trim removed 1 base at V and 0 bases at J, leaving 12 bases unmatched. Germline CDR1 is SGHRS and CDR2 is YFSETQ. CDR3 length equals 19 residues.

The rearrangement joins TRBV29-1 to TRBJ2-7; D unresolved. Deletions cut 7 bases from V and 3 bases from J, with 10 bases between. Germline V lookup: CDR1 SQVTM, CDR2 ANQGSEA. CDR3 length: 11 amino acids. The CDR3 DNA sequence: TGCAGCGCTTTGGCAGGCTACGAGCAGTACTTC. It yields the protein CSALAGYEQYF.

The chain recombines TRBV29-1 with TRBJ2-7; D may be TRBD1 (5 bases). Trimming left V 5 bases short and J 1 base short, with 12 bases between. Per the germline V gene, CDR1 is SQVTM and CDR2 is ANQGSEA. CDR3 length: 13 amino acids. CDR3 loop: CSVKTGDSYEQYF. The CDR3 DNA sequence: TGCAGCGTTAAAACAGGAGATTCCTACGAGCAGTACTTC.

By its share, this clonotype is medium-sized. The chain is built from TRBV5-5 and TRBJ1-2; D is unclear. The CDR3 extends over 17 amino acids. Germline CDR1 reads SGHKS; CDR2 reads YYEKEE (reference sequence). V lost 0 bases and J 1 base, leaving 16 bases between the germline ends. The CDR3 DNA is TGTGCCAGCAGCTTGGAATTGTATCCGGCGGTTAACTATGGCTACACCTTC. Translated: CASSLELYPAVNYGYTF.

J is TRBJ1-1 and V is TRBV19, with a possible D match to TRBD1 (5 bases). The CDR3 has 12 residues. Germline V CDR1 and CDR2: LNHDA, SQIVND (reference sequence). V lost 5 bases to trimming and J lost 6 bases, with 10 bases between them. This chain's CDR3 is CASSGGKAEAFF. The CDR3 nucleotides read TGTGCCAGTAGTGGGGGGAAGGCTGAAGCTTTCTTT.

This clonotype has a handful of counts. The rearrangement uses TRBV29-1 and TRBJ2-7; D is uncertain. This CDR3 is built from 13 residues. V was cut by 7 bases and J by 3 bases, with 16 bases left in between. CDR1 is SQVTM, CDR2 ANQGSEA, per germline. The CDR3 protein is CSAFLVDGYEQYF. The CDR3 coding sequence is TGCAGCGCGTTCCTCGTAGACGGCTACGAGCAGTACTTC.

This sequence joins TRBV29-1 and TRBJ1-2; tentative D call: TRBD1 (5 bases). Trimming took off 1 base at V and 4 bases at J, with 7 bases between the two ends. The CDR3 loop spans 12 amino acids. Per the germline V gene, CDR1 is SQVTM and CDR2 is ANQGSEA. CDR3 nucleotide sequence: TGCAGCGTTGAAGGGGGCCGCTATGGCTACACCTTC. The encoded protein is CSVEGGRYGYTF. The whole variable domain, filled in from reference TRBV29-1 and TRBJ1-2, reads SAVISQKPSRDICQRGTSLTIQCQVDSQVTMMFWYRQQPGQSLTLIATANQGSEATYESGFVIDKFPISRPNLTFSTLTVSNMSPEDSSIYLCSVEGGRYGYTFGSGTRLTVV.

The rearrangement joins TRBV29-1 to TRBJ1-1, with D possibly matching TRBD1 (5 bases). CDR3 length equals 10 residues. Germline values: CDR1 SQVTM, CDR2 ANQGSEA. Trimming cost V 6 bases and J 8 bases, with 10 bases left between them. CDR3 in amino acids: CSVTGTEAFF. As DNA, the CDR3 is TGCAGCGTGACCGGGACCGAAGCTTTCTTT.

The chain couples TRBV4-3 to TRBJ2-1; D unclear. The CDR3 has 14 amino acids. Trimming pared 1 base from V and 4 bases from J, leaving 8 bases between. Germline V gene sequence: CDR1 LGHNA, CDR2 YSLEER. CDR3 protein: CASSQVQTYNEQFF. Written as DNA, the CDR3 is TGCGCCAGCAGCCAAGTCCAAACATACAATGAGCAGTTCTTC.

This clonotype was observed a single time. The chain couples TRBV20-1 to TRBJ2-1, with 12 bases matching TRBD2. Germline-derived CDR1 and CDR2 are DFQATT and SNEGSKA (reference sequence). V gave up 6 bases and J gave up 4 bases; unmatched junction bases: 4. The CDR3 is made up of 14 amino acids. CDR3 protein: CSARTSGAYNEQFF. CDR3 DNA: TGCAGTGCCCGGACTAGCGGGGCATACAATGAGCAGTTCTTC.

This clonotype was observed a few times. The rearrangement joins TRBV29-1 to TRBJ1-1, with D tentatively TRBD1 (6 bases). The germline gives CDR1 SQVTM, CDR2 ANQGSEA. Trimming shortened V by 1 base and J by 8 bases, and 14 bases separated the two germline ends. The CDR3 is 13 residues long. The chain's CDR3 is CSVEVARTDEAFF. The DNA for the CDR3 is TGCAGCGTTGAAGTTGCCCGGACAGACGAAGCTTTCTTT.

The chain links TRBV5-6 to TRBJ2-5; D is perhaps TRBD2 (6 bases). CDR1 is SGHDT and CDR2 is YYEEEE in the germline V gene. V shed 4 bases and J shed 4 bases, with 14 bases lying between them. This CDR3 is 14 amino acids long. The chain's CDR3 is CASSLDGGIETQYF. In DNA form, the CDR3 reads TGTGCCAGCAGCCTCGACGGAGGGATAGAGACCCAGTACTTC.

The genes are TRBV15 and TRBJ1-1; 7 bases align to TRBD1. The germline CDR1 and CDR2 sequences are LNHNV and YYDKDF (reference sequence). With 4 bases clipped from V and 7 bases from J, the junction kept 12 bases outside the gene matches. The CDR3 consists of 15 residues. Here the CDR3 reads CATSTPTGKRIEAFF. The DNA of the CDR3 is TGTGCCACCAGCACGCCGACAGGGAAAAGGATTGAAGCTTTCTTT.

V is TRBV11-2 and J is TRBJ2-7; D possibly corresponds to TRBD2 (5 bases). Trimming pared 6 bases from V and 2 bases from J, leaving 11 bases between. Germline CDR1 reads SGHAT; CDR2 reads FQNNGV. The CDR3 contains 13 residues. In DNA, the CDR3 is TGTGCCAGCAGGGCAACTAGTCCCTACGAGCAGTACTTC. This codes for CASRATSPYEQYF.